These 30 T cell receptor beta chains were sequenced from one sample in a study of T-cell reconstitution after alpha-beta-depleted transplantation in children. Molecular barcoding with unique molecular identifiers was used for the TCRbeta library. TCRdb processed the PCR reads anew with MiXCR; each CDR3 protein has one entry. This table holds 450,000 to 500,000 distinct CDR3 sequences, 9.5% to 15% found once. The specimen was PBMCs from the stem cell graft donor, collected from the stem cell graft. The receptors shown here come from a human donor who donated a stem cell graft to a child with combined immunodeficiency.

This clonotype has more than one count but fewer than ten. The chain has TRBV29-1 and TRBJ2-1; 7 positions agree with TRBD1. The germline CDR1 and CDR2 sequences are SQVTM and ANQGSEA. V lost 7 bases, J lost 2 bases, and 8 bases stayed unmatched. The CDR3 sequence is 14 residues long. CDR3 region: CSARPGQPYNEQFF. CDR3 DNA sequence: TGCAGCGCCCGACCGGGACAGCCCTACAATGAGCAGTTCTTC.

The CDR3 reads CASSGRQGLAGELFF. CDR3 in DNA: TGTGCCAGCAGCGGACGACAGGGGTTAGCCGGGGAGCTGTTTTTT. The chain links TRBV9 to TRBJ2-2, with 8 bases identical to TRBD1. This CDR3 is built from 15 residues. The junction had 7 bases not matched to a gene; V was cut back by 3 bases and J by 6 bases. The germline V gene has CDR1 SGDLS and CDR2 YYNGEE.

This clonotype was found many times. The chain recombines TRBV29-1 with TRBJ2-1; D is unresolved. V lost 3 bases and J lost 9, with 12 bases in between. Germline V gives CDR1 SQVTM, CDR2 ANQGSEA. The CDR3 length is 12 residues. The CDR3 nucleotides are TGCAGCGTTGAGGGAAATCGAGGTGAGCAGTTCTTC. This sequence encodes CSVEGNRGEQFF.

This clonotype was picked up many times. The genes are TRBV9 and TRBJ2-2; 10 bases line up with TRBD2. J was trimmed by 2 bases and V by 3 bases; bases with no gene match: 4. Germline V gene sequence: CDR1 SGDLS, CDR2 YYNGEE. This CDR3 has 16 amino acids. The CDR3 here is CASSAIAGGNTGELFF. The DNA of the CDR3 is TGTGCCAGCAGCGCCATAGCGGGAGGTAACACCGGGGAGCTGTTTTTT.

The chain links TRBV11-3 to TRBJ2-5, with 9 nucleotides matching TRBD2. Germline loops: CDR1 SGHNT, CDR2 YENEEA. The CDR3 spans 17 residues. Trimming at V came to 5 bases and at J to 4 bases, leaving 14 bases not matched to a gene. DNA for the CDR3: TGTGCCAGCAGCCGAAGCCCTGGCGGGAGGGCCCCAGAGACCCAGTACTTC. Translation: CASSRSPGGRAPETQYF. The full variable domain, rest sourced from reference TRBV11-3 and TRBJ2-5, is EAGVVQSPRYKIIEKKQPVAFWCNPISGHNTLYWYLQNLGQGPELLIRYENEEAVDDSQLPKDRFSAERLKGVDSTLKIQPAELGDSAVYLCASSRSPGGRAPETQYFGPGTRLLVL.

This clonotype was counted only a few times. The chain uses TRBV20-1 and TRBJ2-1; 8 bases match TRBD2. V was clipped by 1 base and J by 6 bases; unmatched bases: 5. The CDR3 totals 14 residues. The germline gives CDR1 DFQATT, CDR2 SNEGSKA (reference sequence). The CDR3: CSARGVSGINEQFF. The CDR3 DNA reads TGCAGTGCTAGAGGGGTTAGCGGGATCAATGAGCAGTTCTTC.

This clonotype was observed many times. This chain joins TRBV29-1 and TRBJ1-1, with D possibly TRBD1 on 5 matching bases. This CDR3 comprises 17 residues. Deletions cut 6 bases from V and 0 bases from J, with 23 bases between. The germline gives CDR1 SQVTM, CDR2 ANQGSEA. CDR3 DNA: TGCAGCGTGGCTAGCTTGGGCAGGGCGGGGATGAACACTGAAGCTTTCTTT. Its translation is CSVASLGRAGMNTEAFF.

This clonotype turned up a few times. The gene calls are TRBV7-2 and TRBJ2-1; the D is unclear. Germline CDR1 is SGHTA and CDR2 is FQGNSA. V was cut by 2 bases and J by 6 bases, with 14 bases left in between. The CDR3 has 15 residues. CDR3 in DNA: TGTGCCAGCAGCTTACTGGGCTACCTTTTCAATGAGCAGTTCTTC. Residues: CASSLLGYLFNEQFF.

This clonotype was observed many times. The gene calls are TRBV24-1 and TRBJ2-1; possibly TRBD2 for D (6 bases). Per germline, CDR1 KGHDR and CDR2 SFDVKD. The CDR3 is 15 amino acids. The ends were cut back, 4 bases at V and 5 bases at J, with 14 bases in the middle. The CDR3 DNA sequence: TGTGCCACCAGTGACCCGGGAGTCTGGGACAATGAGCAGTTCTTC. Translated, it gives CATSDPGVWDNEQFF.

This clonotype was seen a few times. The chain uses TRBV25-1 and TRBJ2-2; 8 nucleotides match TRBD1. Per the germline V gene, CDR1 is MGHDK and CDR2 is SYGVNS. V shed 8 bases, J shed 6 bases, and the junction held 5 bases outside the gene matches. This CDR3 has 13 amino acids. The CDR3 DNA is TGTGCCAGCGGACAACAGGGGGCCGGGGAGCTGTTTTTT. Protein sequence: CASGQQGAGELFF.

As concerns this clonotype: With a much larger clone just one base away, this may be a read error. The CDR3 is CASSLTGVAKNIQYF. The CDR3 nucleotides read TGTGCCAGCAGTTTGACAGGGGTAGCCAAAAACATTCAGTACTTC. The chain employs TRBV27 and TRBJ2-4; 8 bases map to TRBD1. The V gene's germline CDR1 is MNHEY and CDR2 SMNVEV (reference sequence). Germline trimming cut 3 bases from V and 0 bases from J; bases unmatched to any gene: 1. The CDR3 covers 15 residues.

This clonotype occurred a few times. The chain links TRBV4-3 to TRBJ1-1, with D possibly being TRBD1 (5 bases). Trimming removed 4 bases at V and 11 bases at J, with 20 bases between. CDR1 LGHNA and CDR2 YSLEER come from the germline V gene. The CDR3 length is 14 residues. The CDR3 sequence: CASSLGTDTFGAFF. In DNA form, the CDR3 reads TGCGCCAGCAGCCTCGGGACCGACACGTTTGGGGCTTTCTTT.

V and J are TRBV12-3 or TRBV12-4 and TRBJ2-1; 7 nucleotides agree with TRBD2. V was clipped by 7 bases and J by 4 bases; unmatched bases: 13. The CDR3 has 16 residues. CDR3 loop: CASTPSVGGLYNEQFF. The CDR3 nucleotides read TGTGCCAGCACCCCCTCGGTGGGAGGGCTGTACAATGAGCAGTTCTTC.

This clonotype was counted only a few times. The chain links TRBV30 to TRBJ1-1, with TRBD1 as a possible D gene (5 bases). The CDR3 consists of 13 residues. Germline V gene data show CDR1 as GTSNPN and CDR2 as SVGIG (reference sequence). The ends were cut back, 2 bases at V and 0 bases at J, with 7 bases in the middle. CDR3 protein: CAWSKGLNTEAFF. In nucleotides, the CDR3 is TGTGCCTGGAGTAAGGGGTTGAACACTGAAGCTTTCTTT.

This sequence joins TRBV19 and TRBJ2-7, with 9 bases aligning to TRBD2. The CDR3 is 13 residues long. Germline V gene lookup returns CDR1 LNHDA and CDR2 SQIVND (reference sequence). J was trimmed by 0 bases and V by 7 bases; bases with no gene match: 1. CDR3 region: CASKGLASYEQYF. Written as DNA, the CDR3 is TGTGCCAGTAAGGGACTAGCCTCCTACGAGCAGTACTTC.

The V and J genes are TRBV6-5 and TRBJ2-3; possibly TRBD1 for D (6 bases). Germline values: CDR1 MNHEY, CDR2 SVGAGI. The CDR3 loop spans 17 amino acids. Trimming pared 2 bases from V and 4 bases from J, leaving 19 bases between. In DNA, the CDR3 is TGTGCCAGCAGTTACAGCCGGCAGCCCAGGGGCCCAGATACGCAGTATTTT. Translating it yields CASSYSRQPRGPDTQYF.

This clonotype was counted only a few times. This chain connects TRBV5-8 to TRBJ1-5; tentative D call: TRBD1 (5 bases). The CDR3 has 13 residues. Germline-derived CDR1 and CDR2 are SGHTS and YDEGEE. V gave up 2 bases and J gave up 11 bases, with 14 bases separating them. The CDR3 region is CASSLQAPGTQHF. The DNA for the CDR3 is TGTGCCAGCAGCTTACAGGCACCCGGGACCCAGCATTTT.

V is TRBV12-3 or TRBV12-4 and J is TRBJ2-1; 8 bases agree with TRBD2. The CDR3 runs 13 residues. The V segment lost 3 bases and the J segment 9 bases; nucleotides outside the gene matches: 4. The CDR3 protein is CASSFFGGVEQFF. CDR3 coding DNA: TGTGCCAGCAGTTTCTTCGGGGGGGTTGAGCAGTTCTTC.

The chain combines TRBV4-3 with TRBJ2-2; 10 nucleotides line up with TRBD1. The V and J ends lost 1 base and 3 bases, in that order; junction bases with no gene match: 2. The germline V gene has CDR1 LGHNA and CDR2 YSLEER. This CDR3 region has 16 residues. This chain's CDR3 is CASSQGDRGHTGELFF. CDR3 bases: TGCGCCAGCAGCCAAGGGGACAGGGGTCACACCGGGGAGCTGTTTTTT.

This clonotype was counted a few times. The chain is built from TRBV7-2 and TRBJ1-1; D perhaps matches TRBD1 (5 bases). CDR1 and CDR2 from the germline V gene are SGHTA and FQGNSA. The CDR3 sequence is 13 residues long. The germline V and J ends were trimmed by 4 bases and 5 bases, with 11 bases remaining between them. The CDR3 nucleotides read TGTGCCAGCAGCTCTCAGGGCGTTACTGAAGCTTTCTTT. Its translation is CASSSQGVTEAFF.

This clonotype was found a few times. The chain links TRBV9 to TRBJ1-5; D is unclear. Germline V gene lookup returns CDR1 SGDLS and CDR2 YYNGEE. The length of the CDR3 is 14 residues. Trimming removed 5 bases at V and 0 bases at J, with 9 bases between. For the CDR3, the DNA is TGTGCCAGCAGGCGTGGCTATAGCAATCAGCCCCAGCATTTT. Its protein is CASRRGYSNQPQHF.

The chain recombines TRBV6-1 with TRBJ2-5; D is unresolved. This CDR3 comprises 14 residues. Germline loops: CDR1 MNHNS, CDR2 SASEGT. The V and J ends lost 6 bases and 0 bases respectively, with 11 bases between them. Here the CDR3 DNA reads TGTGCCAGCAGCCCACACGCGTACCAAGAGACCCAGTACTTC. It translates to CASSPHAYQETQYF.

This clonotype came up a few times. The CDR3 sequence is CASSVGDRLAGAYEQYF. The CDR3 nucleotides are TGTGCCAGCAGCGTAGGAGACAGATTAGCGGGAGCCTACGAGCAGTACTTC. The V call is TRBV9, the J call TRBJ2-7, with 9 bases that match TRBD2. Germline V gene lookup returns CDR1 SGDLS and CDR2 YYNGEE. The CDR3 totals 17 residues. V lost 0 bases to trimming and J lost 2 bases; unmatched junction nucleotides: 9.

This clonotype was recorded many times. The V call is TRBV5-8, the J call TRBJ2-7; perhaps TRBD1 as D (6 bases). The germline V and J ends were trimmed by 2 bases and 6 bases, with 15 bases remaining between them. CDR1 and CDR2 (germline): SGHTS, YDEGEE. CDR3 length: 14 amino acids. CDR3 loop: CASSFRGRGFEQYF. The CDR3 region has the DNA TGTGCCAGCAGCTTTCGGGGCAGGGGATTCGAGCAGTACTTC.

This clonotype was observed a handful of times. The genes are TRBV2 and TRBJ2-2, with D perhaps matching TRBD1 (5 bases). Trimming removed 4 bases at V and 4 bases at J, with 13 bases between. The CDR3 length is 15 residues. CDR1 and CDR2 (germline): SNHLY, FYNNEI. As DNA, the CDR3 is TGTGCCAGCAGTGGCAGGGAAGGGGCCACCGGGGAGCTGTTTTTT. Residues: CASSGREGATGELFF. The entire variable domain, with the rest obtained from reference TRBV2 and TRBJ2-2, is as follows: EPEVTQTPSHQVTQMGQEVILRCVPISNHLYFYWYRQILGQKVEFLVSFYNNEISEKSEIFDDQFSVERPDGSNFTLKIRSTKLEDSAMYFCASSGREGATGELFFGEGSRLTVL.

This clonotype was recorded at least ten times. The chain combines TRBV9 with TRBJ2-1; 9 nucleotides match TRBD2. Germline V gene lookup returns CDR1 SGDLS and CDR2 YYNGEE. CDR3 length: 16 residues. V gave up 4 bases and J gave up 5 bases; unmatched junction bases: 10. CDR3 bases: TGTGCCAGCAGCTTAGGTTTAGCGGGAGTAGACAATGAGCAGTTCTTC. Translating it yields CASSLGLAGVDNEQFF.

This clonotype occurred a few times. The chain carries TRBV6-2 or TRBV6-3 and TRBJ2-1, with TRBD1 as a possible D gene (5 bases). The CDR3 loop spans 16 amino acids. CDR1 is MNHEY and CDR2 is SVGEGT in the germline V gene. V was shortened by 0 bases and J by 4 bases, with 13 bases between the two germline ends. The CDR3 DNA reads as TGTGCCAGCAGTTACTCGGGGCAGGGCCCATACAATGAGCAGTTCTTC. It codes for CASSYSGQGPYNEQFF.

This clonotype was picked up many times. The CDR3 reads CSAVGTSATYEQYF. The CDR3 DNA is TGCAGTGCCGTCGGGACTAGCGCAACCTACGAGCAGTACTTC. The chain joins TRBV20-1 to TRBJ2-7; 10 bases fit TRBD2. This CDR3 has 14 residues. With V trimmed by 6 bases and J by 2 bases, 7 bases remained unmatched. CDR1 is DFQATT and CDR2 is SNEGSKA in the germline V gene (reference sequence).

The chain links TRBV11-2 to TRBJ2-1; the match to TRBD2 covers 8 bases. The CDR3 is 16 residues long. Trimming at V came to 4 bases and at J to 7 bases, leaving 12 bases not matched to a gene. Germline V lookup: CDR1 SGHAT, CDR2 FQNNGV. The CDR3 region has the DNA TGTGCCAGCAGCTGGCAGGGGCGGGAGGCCTTTAATGAGCAGTTCTTC. Its protein product is CASSWQGREAFNEQFF.

The chain joins TRBV6-1 to TRBJ1-1; perhaps TRBD1 as D (5 bases). CDR1 is MNHNS, CDR2 SASEGT, per germline. Between the trimmed V and J ends, which lost 6 bases and 6 bases, there was a span of 11 bases. The CDR3 has 12 residues. This CDR3 is CASRRWGSEAFF. The CDR3 nucleotides read TGTGCCAGCAGACGCTGGGGCTCTGAAGCTTTCTTT.